These 27 T cell receptor beta chains were all obtained from the same sample, sequenced in a study of T cell responses to AZD1222 COVID-19 vaccine. Using immunoSEQ multiplex PCR, the repertoire was profiled, and TCRdb retains in-frame clones only, with some absent. This table has around 150,000 clones, around 92% appearing once. Sample: peripheral blood, taken 28 days after the second AZD1222 dose. Receptors were obtained from an adult who received the AZD1222 COVID-19 vaccine.

The table lists this clone with a count of one. The V call is TRBV9, the J call TRBJ2-3; a weak D match, TRBD2 (7 bases). The V gene lost 4 bases and the J gene lost 4 bases, with 16 bases spanning the gap. This CDR3 contains 15 residues. The germline V gene encodes CDR1 SGDLS and CDR2 YYNGEE. The CDR3, as DNA: TGTGCCAGCAGCCCGAGGGGGGGGGCCCCAGATACGCAGTATTTT. Residues: CASSPRGGAPDTQYF. The variable domain in full, with the rest retrieved from reference TRBV9 and TRBJ2-3, is DSGVTQTPKHLITATGQRVTLRCSPRSGDLSVYWYQQSLDQGLQFLIQYYNGEERAKGNILERFSAQQFPDLHSELNLSSLELGDSALYFCASSPRGGAPDTQYFGPGTRLTVL.

The chain recombines TRBV30 with TRBJ1-2; TRBD1 agrees at 11 bases. The CDR3 sequence is 13 residues long. In germline, CDR1 is GTSNPN, CDR2 SVGIG (reference sequence). V lost 3 bases, J lost 7 bases, and 4 bases stayed unmatched. The CDR3 DNA reads as TGTGCCTGGAGGGACAGGGGGCTAGGTGGCTACACCTTC. Encoded protein: CAWRDRGLGGYTF.

V and J are TRBV10-1 and TRBJ2-7; D not certain. Germline CDR1 reads WNHNN; CDR2 reads SYGVQD (reference sequence). This CDR3 is 14 amino acids long. Trimming shortened V by 0 bases and J by 3 bases, and 9 bases separated the two germline ends. Here the CDR3 DNA reads TGCGCCAGCAGTGAGTCTCACAACTTCTACGAGCAGTACTTC. Protein sequence: CASSESHNFYEQYF.

V and J are TRBV9 and TRBJ1-1; 8 nucleotides agree with TRBD1. CDR3 length: 13 amino acids. Trimming cost V 3 bases and J 4 bases; bases outside gene matches: 2. Germline lookup yields CDR1 SGDLS and CDR2 YYNGEE. The CDR3 nucleotides read TGTGCCAGCAGCGCGACAGGGGCCACTGAAGCTTTCTTT. Its translation is CASSATGATEAFF.

The chain recombines TRBV4-1 with TRBJ2-7; D ambiguous. The germline V gene encodes CDR1 MGHRA and CDR2 YSYEKL. The CDR3 has 14 amino acids. V dropped 4 bases and J dropped 3 bases, with 13 bases sitting between them. CDR3 nucleotide sequence: TGCGCCAGCAGCCCATCGGACGTTTACTACGAGCAGTACTTC. Amino acids: CASSPSDVYYEQYF.

CDR3 sequence reads: CASSRDRASSYEQYF. CDR3 coding DNA: TGCGCCAGCAGCCGGGACAGGGCGTCCTCCTACGAGCAGTACTTC. This rearrangement joins TRBV5-1 to TRBJ2-7, with 9 bases aligning to TRBD1. Germline values: CDR1 SGHRS, CDR2 YFSETQ. V lost 4 bases to trimming and J lost 0 bases; unmatched junction nucleotides: 5. CDR3 length: 15 amino acids.

J is TRBJ2-3 and V is TRBV15; possibly TRBD1 or TRBD2 for D (7 bases each). Germline V lookup: CDR1 LNHNV, CDR2 YYDKDF (reference sequence). Deletions cut 9 bases from V and 8 bases from J, with 24 bases between. The CDR3 has 15 residues. In DNA, the CDR3 is TGTGCCACGGGGGAGGGACAGCTAACTGTAGGTACGCAGTATTTT. Protein sequence: CATGEGQLTVGTQYF.

The chain has TRBV6-1 and TRBJ1-3; a weak D match, TRBD1 (5 bases). V was pared by 1 base and J by 2 bases, with 6 bases between. Per the germline V gene, CDR1 is MNHNS and CDR2 is SASEGT. The CDR3 is 14 residues long. In DNA form, the CDR3 reads TGTGCCAGCAGTGAAGGGGGGGCTGGAAACACCATATATTTT. This translates into CASSEGGAGNTIYF.

In this sample, this clone turned up once. The rearrangement uses TRBV29-1 and TRBJ2-5, with TRBD2 as a possible D gene (6 bases). This CDR3 is built from 13 residues. The germline CDR1 and CDR2 sequences are SQVTM and ANQGSEA. Trimming stripped 7 bases from V and 1 base from J, with 13 bases between. As DNA, the CDR3 is TGCAGCGGTTGGGGGGACCCCCAAGAGACCCAGTACTTC. Encoded protein: CSGWGDPQETQYF.

The chain combines TRBV2 with TRBJ1-6; D is ambiguous. V was pared by 4 bases and J by 8 bases, with 12 bases between. The CDR3 runs to 14 residues. The germline V gene has CDR1 SNHLY and CDR2 FYNNEI. The chain's CDR3 is CASSARVVDSPLHF. The CDR3 DNA sequence: TGTGCCAGCAGTGCCCGGGTCGTGGATTCACCCCTCCACTTT. Based on the CDR3 plus reference TRBV2 and TRBJ1-6, the full variable domain is EPEVTQTPSHQVTQMGQEVILRCVPISNHLYFYWYRQILGQKVEFLVSFYNNEISEKSEIFDDQFSVERPDGSNFTLKIRSTKLEDSAMYFCASSARVVDSPLHFGNGTRLTVT.

V usage is TRBV6-5 and J usage is TRBJ1-1; D unclear. The length of the CDR3 is 15 residues. CDR1 MNHEY and CDR2 SVGAGI come from the germline V gene. The V and J ends lost 3 bases and 1 base respectively, with 12 bases between them. The CDR3 is CASSYIGRENTEAFF. CDR3 DNA sequence: TGTGCCAGCAGTTATATTGGGCGGGAGAACACTGAAGCTTTCTTT.

The genes are TRBV5-1 and TRBJ2-1; D is ambiguous. V shed 3 bases and J shed 5 bases, with 12 bases lying between them. Germline values: CDR1 SGHRS, CDR2 YFSETQ. There are 14 residues in the CDR3. The CDR3 DNA reads TGCGCCAGCAGCTCCACCCCGCCAAACAATGAGCAGTTCTTC. As protein: CASSSTPPNNEQFF.

CDR3 coding DNA: TGTGCCAGCAGTTACGGGGTGGGGACAGGGACCTACGAGCAGTACTTC. It specifies CASSYGVGTGTYEQYF. The chain joins TRBV6-2 or TRBV6-3 to TRBJ2-7, with 9 bases lining up with TRBD1. J was trimmed by 2 bases and V by 2 bases; bases with no gene match: 7. Per the germline V gene, CDR1 is MNHEY and CDR2 is SVGEGT. CDR3 length: 16 residues.

The V and J genes are TRBV10-3 and TRBJ2-2, with TRBD2 matching 9 bases. Looked up from germline, CDR1 is ENHRY and CDR2 is SYGVKD. Unmatched junction bases numbered 7, after V lost 10 bases and J lost 1 base. The CDR3 is 15 amino acids. CDR3 sequence (DNA): TGTGCCACCACCGATAGCGGGGGGAACACCGGGGAGCTGTTTTTT. This codes for CATTDSGGNTGELFF.

The chain recombines TRBV6-4 with TRBJ2-3; TRBD1 is a possible D gene (6 bases). CDR1 is MRHNA, CDR2 SNTAGT, per germline. CDR3 size: 16 residues. Trimming cost V 6 bases and J 2 bases, with 18 bases left between them. CDR3 sequence (DNA): TGTGCCAGCAGACCCAGGAACAGGGCTAACACAGATACGCAGTATTTT. Translated, it gives CASRPRNRANTDTQYF.

The chain recombines TRBV9 with TRBJ2-5, with 8 bases aligning to TRBD2. The CDR3 spans 16 residues. With 4 bases clipped from V and 3 bases from J, the junction kept 11 bases outside the gene matches. Germline values: CDR1 SGDLS, CDR2 YYNGEE. This CDR3 is CASSPRGGLLEETQYF. In DNA form, the CDR3 reads TGTGCCAGCAGCCCCCGGGGGGGCCTCCTGGAAGAGACCCAGTACTTC.

The chain employs TRBV5-1 and TRBJ2-7; 7 positions agree with TRBD1. CDR3 length: 14 amino acids. Germline loops: CDR1 SGHRS, CDR2 YFSETQ. The V and J ends lost 3 bases and 1 base, in that order; junction bases with no gene match: 4. Here the CDR3 DNA reads TGCGCCAGCAGCTCCAGGACAGGTTCCTACGAGCAGTACTTC. Amino acid sequence: CASSSRTGSYEQYF.

The CDR3 DNA follows: TGTGCCAGCAGCTTGGGACGGATAGATAATTCACCCCTCCACTTT. Translation: CASSLGRIDNSPLHF. V usage is TRBV7-9 and J usage is TRBJ1-6, with a tentative D call TRBD1 (5 bases). The germline V gene has CDR1 SEHNR and CDR2 FQNEAQ (reference sequence). The V and J ends lost 3 bases and 5 bases respectively, with 11 bases between them. This CDR3 comprises 15 residues.

The chain recombines TRBV6-5 with TRBJ2-7; TRBD1 matches 10 bases. V dropped 7 bases and J dropped 3; count of bases not matched to a gene: 6. The CDR3 covers 14 residues. CDR1 MNHEY and CDR2 SVGAGI come from the germline V gene. CDR3 nucleotides: TGTGCCAGCAACCCCGGGGACAGGGGCTACGAGCAGTACTTC. Translated: CASNPGDRGYEQYF.

This clone occurred a few times. This rearrangement joins TRBV5-1 to TRBJ1-2, with 9 bases that match TRBD1. V dropped 5 bases and J dropped 6; count of bases not matched to a gene: 14. This CDR3 has 16 residues. CDR1 is SGHRS, CDR2 YFSETQ, per germline. The CDR3 spells CASSFHSGQGGNGYTF. The CDR3 region has the DNA TGCGCCAGCAGTTTCCATTCGGGACAGGGAGGGAATGGCTACACCTTC.

The chain links TRBV4-2 to TRBJ2-3; TRBD2 matches 15 bases. The V segment lost 4 bases and the J segment 0 bases; nucleotides outside the gene matches: 8. CDR1 is LGHNA and CDR2 is YNFKEQ in the germline V gene. The CDR3 is 19 residues long. The chain's CDR3 is CASSPSGTSGGPSTDTQYF. Here the CDR3 DNA reads TGTGCCAGCAGCCCCTCCGGGACTAGCGGGGGGCCGAGCACAGATACGCAGTATTTT.

The V gene is TRBV6-5, the J gene TRBJ1-2; 10 bases match TRBD1. Losses at the gene ends were 4 bases for V and 8 bases for J; bases not matched to a gene: 10. This CDR3 is 15 amino acids long. Germline V CDR1 and CDR2: MNHEY, SVGAGI. The CDR3 region has the DNA TGTGCCAGCAGTTTCGCCGGGACAGGGGCTCGGGGCTACACCTTC. Its protein is CASSFAGTGARGYTF.

The V gene is TRBV10-3, the J gene TRBJ1-5; 9 nucleotides match TRBD1. Germline-derived CDR1 and CDR2 are ENHRY and SYGVKD. CDR3 length: 13 residues. V gave up 8 bases and J gave up 5 bases; unmatched junction bases: 4. CDR3 amino acids: CAIGRTGDQPQHF. For the CDR3, the DNA is TGTGCCATCGGACGGACAGGGGATCAGCCCCAGCATTTT.

J is TRBJ1-1 and V is TRBV7-2; D is ambiguous. The V and J ends lost 0 bases and 0 bases respectively, with 5 bases between them. Germline loops: CDR1 SGHTA, CDR2 FQGNSA. This CDR3 is 14 amino acids long. CDR3 DNA: TGTGCCAGCAGCTTAGCAGTCATGAACACTGAAGCTTTCTTT. This codes for CASSLAVMNTEAFF.

The gene calls are TRBV20-1 and TRBJ1-1, with TRBD1 matching 9 bases. This CDR3 is built from 11 residues. The germline V gene encodes CDR1 DFQATT and CDR2 SNEGSKA (reference sequence). V lost 5 bases to trimming and J lost 8 bases; unmatched junction nucleotides: 3. The DNA of the CDR3 is TGCAGTGCTTACGACAGGGGGGAAGCTTTCTTT. Residues: CSAYDRGEAFF.

This chain connects TRBV7-9 to TRBJ1-3; TRBD1 agrees at 9 bases. Germline V gene lookup returns CDR1 SEHNR and CDR2 FQNEAQ (reference sequence). This CDR3 comprises 15 residues. Trimming cost V 5 bases and J 4 bases; bases outside gene matches: 6. The CDR3 sequence is CASSGDRERGNTIYF. DNA of the CDR3: TGTGCCAGCAGCGGGGACAGGGAGCGCGGAAACACCATATATTTT.

The chain recombines TRBV5-6 with TRBJ2-7, with TRBD2 identical over 12 bases. Germline CDR1 and CDR2: SGHDT and YYEEEE. V lost 0 bases and J lost 4; bases outside the gene matches: 11. This CDR3 region has 18 residues. The chain's CDR3 is CASSLAGWASGRVYEQYF. The CDR3 nucleotides are TGTGCCAGCAGCTTGGCGGGGTGGGCTAGCGGGAGGGTATACGAGCAGTACTTC.